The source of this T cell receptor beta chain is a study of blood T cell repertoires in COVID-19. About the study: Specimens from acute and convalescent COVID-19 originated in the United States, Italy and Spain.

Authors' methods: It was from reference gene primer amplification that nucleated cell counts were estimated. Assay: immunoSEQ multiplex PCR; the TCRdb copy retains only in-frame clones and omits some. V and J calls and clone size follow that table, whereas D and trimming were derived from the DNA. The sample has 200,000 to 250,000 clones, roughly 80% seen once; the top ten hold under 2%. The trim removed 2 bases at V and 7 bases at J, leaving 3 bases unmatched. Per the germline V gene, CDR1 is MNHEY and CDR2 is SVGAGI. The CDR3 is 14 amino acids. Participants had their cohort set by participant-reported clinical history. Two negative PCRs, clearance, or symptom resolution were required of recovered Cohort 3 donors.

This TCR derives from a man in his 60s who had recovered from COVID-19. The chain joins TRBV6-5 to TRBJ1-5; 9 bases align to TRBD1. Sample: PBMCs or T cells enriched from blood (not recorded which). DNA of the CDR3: TGTGCCAGCAGTTACGGACAGGGGCAGCAGCCCCAGCATTTT. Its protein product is CASSYGQGQQPQHF.